These 26 T cell receptor beta chains came from one sample sequenced in a study of T-cell reconstitution after alpha-beta-depleted transplantation in children. As it was prepared, the TCRbeta library received unique molecular identifiers. TCRdb reanalysed the PCR reads using MiXCR and keeps one entry per CDR3 protein. The table shows approximately 510,000 distinct CDR3 sequences, with about 16% occurring only once. This material consisted of PBMCs from the stem cell graft donor, taken from the stem cell graft. These receptors originate from a human donor who donated a stem cell graft to a child with acute lymphoblastic leukemia.

CDR3 sequence: CASSDDRDRVYTDTQYF. The CDR3, as DNA: TGTGCCAGCAGCGATGACCGGGACAGGGTTTACACAGATACGCAGTATTTT. The genes are TRBV12-3 or TRBV12-4 and TRBJ2-3, with 9 bases aligning to TRBD1. This CDR3 contains 17 residues. V dropped 6 bases and J dropped 2; count of bases not matched to a gene: 12.

The J gene is TRBJ2-4, the V gene TRBV7-9; 9 bases fit TRBD2. This CDR3 region has 15 residues. Germline lookup yields CDR1 SEHNR and CDR2 FQNEAQ (reference sequence). With 6 bases clipped from V and 3 bases from J, the junction kept 6 bases outside the gene matches. CDR3 protein: CASSPSGNGKNIQYF. The CDR3 DNA reads as TGTGCCAGCAGTCCTAGCGGGAACGGCAAAAACATTCAGTACTTC.

This clonotype was counted between two and nine times. The gene calls are TRBV20-1 and TRBJ2-5, with 9 positions matching TRBD2. This CDR3 is 15 amino acids long. Germline CDR1 and CDR2: DFQATT and SNEGSKA (reference sequence). V was clipped by 0 bases and J by 7 bases; unmatched bases: 9. The chain's CDR3 is CSARDRAGGVGTQYF. CDR3 nucleotide sequence: TGCAGTGCTAGAGATCGAGCGGGAGGTGTTGGGACCCAGTACTTC.

V gene TRBV7-3 combines with J gene TRBJ2-3; 12 bases map to TRBD2. Trimming at V came to 2 bases and at J to 1 base, leaving 13 bases not matched to a gene. From germline, CDR1 is SGHTA and CDR2 FQGTGA. There are 20 residues in the CDR3. CDR3 nucleotide sequence: TGTGCCAGCAGCTTAGGGCCGCTAGCGGGAGGGCCTAAGGGCACAGATACGCAGTATTTT. It translates to CASSLGPLAGGPKGTDTQYF. Using reference TRBV7-3 and TRBJ2-3 for the parts outside the CDR3, the full variable domain is GAGVSQTPSNKVTEKGKYVELRCDPISGHTALYWYRQSLGQGPEFLIYFQGTGAADDSGLPNDRFFAVRPEGSVSTLKIQRTERGDSAVYLCASSLGPLAGGPKGTDTQYFGPGTRLTVL.

The sample holds a few counts of this clonotype. CDR3 sequence (DNA): TGCAGCGTTGTGCAGCGTCTCTCCTACAATGAGCAGTTCTTC. Amino acids: CSVVQRLSYNEQFF. V usage is TRBV29-1 and J usage is TRBJ2-1; D uncertain. The CDR3 loop spans 14 amino acids. The V and J ends lost 4 bases and 0 bases respectively, with 10 bases between them. CDR1 SQVTM and CDR2 ANQGSEA come from the germline V gene.

This clonotype was detected a few times. For the CDR3, the DNA is TGCGCCAGCAGCCTCGCAACAGGGGGAGCTTTGGTAGAGCAGTACTTC. Amino acid sequence: CASSLATGGALVEQYF. The chain combines TRBV5-1 with TRBJ2-7, with TRBD1 matching over 8 bases. This CDR3 is 16 amino acids long. Trimming cost V 4 bases and J 7 bases; bases outside gene matches: 16. Germline CDR1 reads SGHRS; CDR2 reads YFSETQ.

V gene TRBV12-3 or TRBV12-4 combines with J gene TRBJ1-4, with 7 nucleotides matching TRBD1. The V gene end was trimmed by 5 bases and the J gene end by 3 bases; junction bases not matched to a gene: 3. The CDR3 is made up of 14 amino acids. The CDR3 sequence is CASSKGQSNEKLFF. CDR3 nucleotide sequence: TGTGCCAGCAGTAAGGGACAGTCTAATGAAAAACTGTTTTTT.

This chain uses TRBV9 with TRBJ2-5; 9 bases map to TRBD2. Germline V gene data show CDR1 as SGDLS and CDR2 as YYNGEE. This CDR3 is 16 amino acids long. V lost 0 bases to trimming and J lost 2 bases; unmatched junction nucleotides: 5. CDR3 sequence: CASSVVPSGVQETQYF. The CDR3 DNA reads as TGTGCCAGCAGCGTAGTACCTAGCGGGGTACAAGAGACCCAGTACTTC.

This clonotype came up a few times. The chain links TRBV9 to TRBJ2-7; D may match TRBD1 or TRBD2 (5 bases each). Germline CDR1 and CDR2: SGDLS and YYNGEE. The CDR3 length is 14 residues. The germline V and J ends were trimmed by 0 bases and 5 bases, with 12 bases remaining between them. This CDR3 reads CASSVAGRDHEQYF. In DNA form, the CDR3 reads TGTGCCAGCAGCGTAGCGGGCAGGGACCACGAGCAGTACTTC.

The genes are TRBV20-1 and TRBJ2-1; TRBD2 matches 12 bases. The CDR3 has 15 residues. Germline values: CDR1 DFQATT, CDR2 SNEGSKA (reference sequence). Trimming cost V 3 bases and J 4 bases; bases outside gene matches: 4. The CDR3 reads CSARTSGSPYNEQFF. The CDR3 DNA is TGCAGTGCTAGGACTAGCGGGAGCCCGTACAATGAGCAGTTCTTC.

This clonotype has just a few counts. The chain recombines TRBV12-3 or TRBV12-4 with TRBJ2-7, with D possibly TRBD1 on 6 matching bases. V was shortened by 5 bases and J by 3 bases, with 14 bases between the two germline ends. The CDR3 loop spans 14 amino acids. Here the CDR3 reads CASSPDRDYYEQYF. The DNA for the CDR3 is TGTGCCAGCAGTCCGGACAGAGATTACTACGAGCAGTACTTC.

The sample holds a few counts of this clonotype. The V and J genes are TRBV7-9 and TRBJ2-7; possibly TRBD1 for D (5 bases). Between the trimmed V and J ends, which lost 5 bases and 3 bases, there was a span of 8 bases. Germline loops: CDR1 SEHNR, CDR2 FQNEAQ (reference sequence). CDR3 length: 12 amino acids. CDR3 loop: CASSPTDYEQYF. The CDR3 nucleotides are TGTGCCAGCAGCCCGACAGACTACGAGCAGTACTTC.

This clonotype was detected a few times. This sequence joins TRBV5-1 and TRBJ2-5; D ambiguous. Germline V lookup: CDR1 SGHRS, CDR2 YFSETQ. This CDR3 contains 14 residues. Trimming took off 4 bases at V and 5 bases at J, with 15 bases between the two ends. The CDR3 sequence: CASSLSLGMETQYF. As DNA, the CDR3 is TGCGCCAGCAGCCTATCCCTGGGCATGGAGACCCAGTACTTC.

This clonotype was found many times. The rearrangement uses TRBV7-8 and TRBJ2-5, with D perhaps matching TRBD2 (6 bases). The CDR3 sequence is 13 residues long. The germline V and J ends were trimmed by 1 base and 5 bases, with 8 bases remaining between them. Germline V gene data show CDR1 as SGHVS and CDR2 as FQNEAQ. The CDR3 here is CASSLDSGETQYF. CDR3 nucleotide sequence: TGTGCCAGCAGCTTAGACAGCGGGGAGACCCAGTACTTC.

The chain links TRBV20-1 to TRBJ2-5; D is perhaps TRBD1 or TRBD2 (5 bases each). The germline V gene has CDR1 DFQATT and CDR2 SNEGSKA (reference sequence). The CDR3 has 11 amino acids. V lost 1 base and J 11 bases, leaving 11 bases between the germline ends. The CDR3 bases are TGCAGTGCTAGAGTCGGGACGGAGCAGTACTTC. It translates to CSARVGTEQYF.

A few counts support this clonotype. This rearrangement joins TRBV20-1 to TRBJ2-1; TRBD2 agrees at 7 bases. The germline gives CDR1 DFQATT, CDR2 SNEGSKA (reference sequence). CDR3 size: 14 residues. The V and J ends lost 2 bases and 14 bases, in that order; junction bases with no gene match: 15. In DNA, the CDR3 is TGCAGTGCTAGAATCGGGACTACACCCCCCGAGGAGTTCTTC. This encodes CSARIGTTPPEEFF.

The table lists this clonotype with a count of one. In nucleotides, the CDR3 is TGCGCCAGCATGAAACGGGAACAAGAGACCCAGTACTTC. Translation gives CASMKREQETQYF. The chain joins TRBV5-1 to TRBJ2-5, with D perhaps TRBD2 (5 bases). CDR1 and CDR2 (germline): SGHRS, YFSETQ. This CDR3 spans 13 amino acids. Trimming stripped 6 bases from V and 2 bases from J, with 11 bases between.

This clonotype has a handful of counts. The chain uses TRBV9 and TRBJ2-3; D call uncertain. Between the trimmed V and J ends, which lost 3 bases and 1 base, there was a span of 18 bases. Germline assignment: CDR1 SGDLS and CDR2 YYNGEE. The CDR3 covers 17 residues. The CDR3 sequence is CASSALHSFMGTDTQYF. CDR3 DNA sequence: TGTGCCAGCAGCGCCCTACACTCGTTCATGGGCACAGATACGCAGTATTTT.

CDR3 DNA: TGTGCCAGCAGCTTATGGGCAGTGGAGCAGTTCTTC. Translated: CASSLWAVEQFF. The gene calls are TRBV11-1 and TRBJ2-1; D not certain. CDR1 and CDR2 (germline): SGHAT, FQDESV (reference sequence). There are 12 residues in the CDR3. The V gene lost 2 bases and the J gene lost 10 bases, with 9 bases spanning the gap.

This clonotype came up a few times. The V and J genes are TRBV27 and TRBJ2-1; D unclear. The CDR3 contains 14 residues. Germline-derived CDR1 and CDR2 are MNHEY and SMNVEV (reference sequence). V lost 3 bases to trimming and J lost 3 bases, with 9 bases between them. CDR3 sequence (DNA): TGTGCCAGCAGTTTGCGGCGGCTCTACAATGAGCAGTTCTTC. It is translated as CASSLRRLYNEQFF.

This clonotype was observed a few times. This chain links TRBV12-3 or TRBV12-4 with TRBJ2-5; no firm D call. There are 13 residues in the CDR3. The V end lost 3 bases, the J end lost 5 bases, and 10 bases lay between the germline ends. The CDR3: CASSLWGRETQYF. CDR3 nucleotides: TGTGCCAGCAGTTTGTGGGGTAGGGAGACCCAGTACTTC.

This rearrangement joins TRBV5-5 to TRBJ2-7; D ambiguous. Germline V gives CDR1 SGHKS, CDR2 YYEKEE (reference sequence). This CDR3 has 13 amino acids. Trimming stripped 2 bases from V and 1 base from J, with 7 bases between. CDR3 coding DNA: TGTGCCAGCAGCTTTGCCAGATCCTACGAGCAGTACTTC. Translating it yields CASSFARSYEQYF.

The J gene is TRBJ2-1, the V gene TRBV29-1; no reliable D call. The CDR3 loop spans 12 amino acids. The V gene's germline CDR1 is SQVTM and CDR2 ANQGSEA. Trimming left V 5 bases short and J 2 bases short, with 7 bases between. CDR3 DNA sequence: TGCAGCGTTCAGCTAGCCTACAATGAGCAGTTCTTC. This encodes CSVQLAYNEQFF.

The chain joins TRBV10-3 to TRBJ2-1, with D maybe TRBD2 (6 bases). V shed 3 bases and J shed 0 bases, with 12 bases lying between them. This CDR3 contains 16 residues. CDR1 ENHRY and CDR2 SYGVKD come from the germline V gene. For the CDR3, the DNA is TGTGCCATCAGTGACTGGGACTTTAGCTCCTACAATGAGCAGTTCTTC. It is translated as CAISDWDFSSYNEQFF.

This clonotype occurred a few times. The chain employs TRBV27 and TRBJ1-6; weak D call: TRBD1 (6 bases). The CDR3 is made up of 14 amino acids. CDR1 and CDR2 (germline): MNHEY, SMNVEV (reference sequence). Trimming cost V 6 bases and J 4 bases, with 10 bases left between them. CDR3: CASRGGGYNSPLHF. The CDR3 DNA reads as TGTGCCAGCAGAGGGGGGGGTTATAATTCACCCCTCCACTTT.

This clonotype was observed a few times. This chain uses TRBV27 with TRBJ2-2; D uncertain. CDR3 length: 13 residues. The ends were cut back, 0 bases at V and 8 bases at J, with 7 bases in the middle. Germline CDR1 MNHEY, CDR2 SMNVEV (reference sequence). CDR3 bases: TGTGCCAGCAGTTTATCGATCGGTGGGGAGCTGTTTTTT. Translating gives CASSLSIGGELFF.